Each of the 25 T cell receptor beta chains below was sequenced from the same sample in a study of T-cell reconstitution after alpha-beta-depleted transplantation in children. Construction of the TCRbeta library involved unique molecular identifiers. TCRdb recomputed calls from the PCR reads with MiXCR, one row per CDR3 protein. Of 190,000 or so distinct CDR3 sequences in the sample, roughly 14% are singletons; the top ten hold 13%. Sample: PBMCs from the stem cell graft donor, taken from the stem cell graft. Source of these receptors: a human donor who donated a stem cell graft to a child with acute lymphoblastic leukemia.

This clonotype was recorded at least ten times. The chain is built from TRBV20-1 and TRBJ2-5; D is perhaps TRBD2 (6 bases). This CDR3 contains 12 residues. Between the trimmed V and J ends, which lost 3 bases and 5 bases, there was a span of 10 bases. Germline CDR1 DFQATT, CDR2 SNEGSKA (reference sequence). The CDR3 here is CSARESGETQYF. The DNA for the CDR3 is TGCAGTGCTAGGGAGAGCGGGGAGACCCAGTACTTC.

This clonotype was recorded at least ten times. The chain joins TRBV20-1 to TRBJ2-5, with 10 bases lining up with TRBD2. The germline V gene has CDR1 DFQATT and CDR2 SNEGSKA (reference sequence). CDR3 size: 17 residues. The ends lost 0 bases at V and 5 bases at J; junction bases unmatched: 12. The CDR3 nucleotides read TGCAGTGCTAGAGATTTCGGGACTAGCGCGTCCGGGGAGACCCAGTACTTC. This gives the protein CSARDFGTSASGETQYF.

This clonotype showed up many times. V usage is TRBV11-3 and J usage is TRBJ2-1, with 14 bases lining up with TRBD2. Per germline, CDR1 SGHNT and CDR2 YENEEA. Losses at the gene ends were 4 bases for V and 7 bases for J; bases not matched to a gene: 9. This CDR3 has 17 residues. CDR3 in amino acids: CASSSRLAGGPPNEQFF. CDR3 sequence (DNA): TGTGCCAGCAGCTCGAGACTAGCGGGAGGGCCCCCGAATGAGCAGTTCTTC.

This clonotype showed up many times. This chain links TRBV7-6 with TRBJ2-1, with 7 bases matching TRBD1. Unmatched junction bases numbered 6, after V lost 3 bases and J lost 7 bases. CDR1 is SGHVS, CDR2 FNYEAQ, per germline. The CDR3 contains 14 residues. CDR3 coding DNA: TGTGCCAGCAGCTTCACAGGGGATTCGAATGAGCAGTTCTTC. Its protein is CASSFTGDSNEQFF.

This clonotype was found a few times. The chain uses TRBV20-1 and TRBJ1-1, with 8 bases that match TRBD1. V lost 7 bases, J lost 5 bases, and 9 bases stayed unmatched. Germline lookup yields CDR1 DFQATT and CDR2 SNEGSKA (reference sequence). The CDR3 spans 13 residues. The CDR3 here is CSVPNRGRTEAFF. The CDR3 DNA reads TGCAGTGTGCCAAACAGGGGGAGGACTGAAGCTTTCTTT.

The chain carries TRBV19 and TRBJ2-2, with TRBD1 as a possible D gene (5 bases). Trimming pared 5 bases from V and 3 bases from J, leaving 13 bases between. In germline, CDR1 is LNHDA, CDR2 SQIVND (reference sequence). CDR3 length: 15 residues. The CDR3 reads CASSEKGRYTGELFF. The CDR3 bases are TGTGCCAGTAGTGAGAAGGGGCGCTACACCGGGGAGCTGTTTTTT.

V usage is TRBV30 and J usage is TRBJ2-5, with 15 bases matching TRBD2. Per germline, CDR1 GTSNPN and CDR2 SVGIG (reference sequence). V was pared by 2 bases and J by 5 bases, with 9 bases of the junction left unmatched. CDR3 length equals 17 residues. CDR3 nucleotide sequence: TGTGCCTGGAGTCAACAAGCCGGGACTAGCGGGGGGGAGACCCAGTACTTC. Its translation: CAWSQQAGTSGGETQYF.

The rearrangement uses TRBV7-6 and TRBJ2-1; either TRBD1 or TRBD2 may supply D (6 bases each). V was shortened by 3 bases and J by 8 bases, with 20 bases between the two germline ends. Germline CDR1 SGHVS, CDR2 FNYEAQ. The CDR3 has 16 amino acids. The CDR3 sequence is CASSFLTGRTGDEQFF. CDR3 coding DNA: TGTGCCAGCAGCTTTTTAACAGGGAGGACGGGGGATGAGCAGTTCTTC.

This clonotype has a handful of counts. This sequence joins TRBV2 and TRBJ2-5, with 8 bases identical to TRBD2. Germline lookup yields CDR1 SNHLY and CDR2 FYNNEI. The trim removed 8 bases at V and 2 bases at J, leaving 7 bases unmatched. CDR3 length equals 14 residues. The CDR3 region is CASGGGRLQETQYF. CDR3 nucleotides: TGTGCCAGCGGCGGGGGGCGACTGCAAGAGACCCAGTACTTC.

This clonotype was observed at least ten times. The V and J genes are TRBV20-1 and TRBJ1-3, with D unresolved. The germline V and J ends were trimmed by 5 bases and 0 bases, with 5 bases remaining between them. CDR3 length: 12 residues. The germline CDR1 and CDR2 sequences are DFQATT and SNEGSKA (reference sequence). The CDR3 here is CSALFSGNTIYF. CDR3 sequence (DNA): TGCAGTGCTCTTTTCTCTGGAAACACCATATATTTT.

This clonotype was seen at least ten times. This chain links TRBV20-1 with TRBJ2-1, with D possibly called TRBD1 or TRBD2 (5 bases each). The V and J ends lost 5 bases and 7 bases respectively, with 15 bases between them. The CDR3 loop spans 13 amino acids. CDR1 and CDR2 (germline): DFQATT, SNEGSKA (reference sequence). CDR3: CSAPTPGANEQFF. CDR3 nucleotides: TGCAGTGCTCCTACCCCCGGGGCTAATGAGCAGTTCTTC.

This clonotype was counted many times. The chain uses TRBV29-1 and TRBJ2-5; TRBD2 agrees at 11 bases. With 7 bases clipped from V and 5 bases from J, the junction kept 6 bases outside the gene matches. This CDR3 has 13 residues. Germline lookup yields CDR1 SQVTM and CDR2 ANQGSEA. Here the CDR3 DNA reads TGCAGCGCCACTAGCGGGAGTGAGGAGACCCAGTACTTC. Translation gives CSATSGSEETQYF.

The CDR3 loop is CASSTRGRTDTQYF. CDR3 bases: TGTGCCAGCAGCACCCGGGGGCGCACAGATACGCAGTATTTT. The chain carries TRBV5-4 and TRBJ2-3; D possibly uses TRBD1 or TRBD2 (6 bases each). CDR1 is SGHNT and CDR2 is YYREEE in the germline V gene (reference sequence). The V end was cut by 4 bases, the J end by 1 base, with 10 bases between. The CDR3 totals 14 residues.

The chain couples TRBV30 to TRBJ2-2, with 10 bases aligning to TRBD2. The junction had 9 bases not matched to a gene; V was cut back by 3 bases and J by 8 bases. The germline gives CDR1 GTSNPN, CDR2 SVGIG (reference sequence). This CDR3 region has 15 residues. The CDR3 loop is CAWSKGLAGVGELFF. The CDR3 coding sequence is TGTGCCTGGAGCAAAGGGCTAGCGGGAGTTGGGGAGCTGTTTTTT.

This clonotype was detected many times. V and J are TRBV12-3 or TRBV12-4 and TRBJ2-1; possibly TRBD1 for D (5 bases). This CDR3 is 13 amino acids long. Trimming removed 3 bases from V and 5 bases from J, with 8 bases in between. CDR3 region: CASSLTANNEQFF. CDR3 nucleotide sequence: TGTGCCAGCAGTTTGACAGCTAACAATGAGCAGTTCTTC.

This clonotype was seen a few times. The chain carries TRBV11-1 and TRBJ1-2; no clear D. V was pared by 2 bases and J by 1 base, with 20 bases between. CDR1 is SGHAT and CDR2 is FQDESV in the germline V gene (reference sequence). The CDR3 contains 18 residues. The CDR3 loop reads CASSLPPGRRSYNYGYTF. The CDR3 bases are TGTGCCAGCAGCTTACCCCCGGGCCGGAGGTCATATAACTATGGCTACACCTTC.

Details on this clonotype: A read error may be the cause here, since a much bigger clone is one base away. The gene calls are TRBV5-1 and TRBJ1-1; 7 bases are a match to TRBD1. The CDR3 is 13 amino acids. Germline V lookup: CDR1 SGHRS, CDR2 YFSETQ. As DNA, the CDR3 is TGCGCCAGCAGTCAGGGGGTTTCCCCTGAATCTTTCTTT. This translates into CASSQGVSPESFF.

The chain has TRBV30 and TRBJ2-5; maybe TRBD2 (5 bases). The CDR3 runs to 12 residues. Trimming took 2 bases from V and 5 from J, leaving 9 bases between them. From germline, CDR1 is GTSNPN and CDR2 SVGIG (reference sequence). The CDR3 loop reads CAWSPTGETQYF. The DNA for the CDR3 is TGTGCCTGGAGTCCAACGGGGGAGACCCAGTACTTC.

Ten or more counts support this clonotype. V and J are TRBV20-1 and TRBJ2-1; 14 nucleotides agree with TRBD2. The CDR3 extends over 15 amino acids. Germline trimming cut 2 bases from V and 9 bases from J; bases unmatched to any gene: 6. CDR1 is DFQATT and CDR2 is SNEGSKA in the germline V gene (reference sequence). The CDR3 DNA sequence: TGCAGTGCTAGACTGACTAGCGGGAGGGCCGGTGAGCAGTTCTTC. Protein product: CSARLTSGRAGEQFF.

This clonotype has only a few counts. This sequence joins TRBV11-1 and TRBJ2-4; 12 nucleotides align to TRBD1. Germline V gives CDR1 SGHAT, CDR2 FQDESV (reference sequence). The CDR3 is 20 residues long. V gave up 0 bases and J gave up 0 bases; unmatched junction bases: 9. DNA for the CDR3: TGTGCCAGCAGCTTAGCCCCGGGACAGGGGGCGAGGGGAGCCAAAAACATTCAGTACTTC. Residues: CASSLAPGQGARGAKNIQYF.

The V gene is TRBV11-2, the J gene TRBJ1-5; D gene ambiguous. CDR3 size: 17 residues. V was clipped by 2 bases and J by 0 bases, with 14 bases between them. CDR1 SGHAT and CDR2 FQNNGV come from the germline V gene. This CDR3 is CASSLSRGTYSNQPQHF. CDR3 DNA sequence: TGTGCCAGCAGCTTATCTCGTGGAACATATAGCAATCAGCCCCAGCATTTT.

The chain employs TRBV27 and TRBJ2-7; D is uncertain. The CDR3 totals 17 residues. V was cut by 2 bases and J by 4 bases, with 21 bases left in between. Looked up from germline, CDR1 is MNHEY and CDR2 is SMNVEV (reference sequence). The CDR3 nucleotides are TGTGCCAGCAGTTTAAGAGAACCTACCCTTGGTTTTTACGAGCAGTACTTC. Its translation: CASSLREPTLGFYEQYF.

In its sample, this clonotype was seen many times. The gene calls are TRBV29-1 and TRBJ1-1; D remains ambiguous. Trimming left V 7 bases short and J 3 bases short, with 9 bases between. The CDR3 contains 11 residues. Germline V gene data show CDR1 as SQVTM and CDR2 as ANQGSEA. The CDR3 DNA reads as TGCAGCGGCGAAAGGGACACTGAAGCTTTCTTT. It translates to CSGERDTEAFF.

This clonotype occurred a few times. The chain is built from TRBV5-5 and TRBJ2-7, with TRBD2 matching 10 bases. Trimming cost V 4 bases and J 0 bases; bases outside gene matches: 7. The CDR3 consists of 16 residues. From germline, CDR1 is SGHKS and CDR2 YYEKEE (reference sequence). The CDR3 region has the DNA TGTGCCAGCAGCAAGGGACTAGCGTTCCGCTCCTACGAGCAGTACTTC. It is translated as CASSKGLAFRSYEQYF. Combining the CDR3 with reference TRBV5-5 and TRBJ2-7 gives the whole variable domain DAGVTQSPTHLIKTRGQQVTLRCSPISGHKSVSWYQQVLGQGPQFIFQYYEKEERGRGNFPDRFSARQFPNYSSELNVNALLLGDSALYLCASSKGLAFRSYEQYFGPGTRLTVT.

This clonotype came up a few times. The CDR3 DNA reads TGTGCCAGCAGCACCGACAGGGGGTCCTACAATGAGCAGTTCTTC. Amino acid sequence: CASSTDRGSYNEQFF. The chain joins TRBV7-9 to TRBJ2-1; the match to TRBD1 covers 9 bases. This CDR3 spans 15 amino acids. The ends lost 5 bases at V and 1 base at J; junction bases unmatched: 3. CDR1 and CDR2 (germline): SEHNR, FQNEAQ (reference sequence). Using reference TRBV7-9 and TRBJ2-1 for the parts outside the CDR3, the full variable domain is DTGVSQNPRHKITKRGQNVTFRCDPISEHNRLYWYRQTLGQGPEFLTYFQNEAQLEKSRLLSDRFSAERPKGSFSTLEIQRTEQGDSAMYLCASSTDRGSYNEQFFGPGTRLTVL.